This T cell receptor beta chain stems from a study of cytomegalovirus exposure and HLA in healthy donors. Study-wide points: The study dropped some indistinguishable V segments, TRBV6-2 and TRBV6-3 among them.

The primer mix had 60 Vbeta and 13 Jbeta primers. Original methodology: Counted up in a later analysis, unique TCR beta chains came to about 80 million, with around 10 million shared. Profiling relied on immunoSEQ multiplex PCR, and the TCRdb table lists in-frame clones only, not all of them. V and J calls and clone size follow that table, whereas D and trimming were derived from the DNA. The sample has 100,000 or so clones, over 75% seen once. The V and J ends lost 2 bases and 0 bases respectively, with 4 bases between them. CDR1 and CDR2 (germline): SGHTA, FQGTGA. The CDR3 runs to 13 residues. With respect to this clone: Its specificity is not known.

The sample was PBMCs. The rearrangement links TRBV7-3 to TRBJ1-1; D unclear. The sequence came from a middle-aged man in good health and CMV-seropositive. CDR3 amino acids: CASSLGMNTEAFF. The CDR3 DNA reads as TGTGCCAGCAGCTTAGGCATGAACACTGAAGCTTTCTTT.